Shown below are 11 T cell receptor beta chains from a single sample sequenced in a study of post-analysis software for immune sequencing data. Study-level results: About five TRBV segments (TRBV5-6, TRBV5-1 and TRBV20-1 among them) occurred more frequently in patients than in controls.

Antigens of these TCRs are unknown. The library was made from cDNA and included unique molecular identifiers. A single record per CDR3 protein comes from TCRdb applying MiXCR to the PCR reads. The table includes more than 450,000 distinct CDR3 sequences, 30% to 40% detected once. Sequenced input: blood. The source is a girl aged 2-17 years with multiple sclerosis.

Comment on this clonotype: The junction does not match germline at one end; this may be a read error. This rearrangement joins TRBV13 to TRBJ2-1; D is ambiguous. Germline V gene lookup returns CDR1 PRHDT and CDR2 FYEKMQ (reference sequence). The CDR3 loop spans 14 amino acids. CDR3 loop: CASSLPDSKDEQFF. CDR3 DNA sequence: TGTGCCAGTAGCTTACCCGACTCAAAGGATGAGCAGTTCTTC.

Turning to this clonotype: This sequence may be a read error, since a much larger clone differs from it by one base. The J gene is TRBJ2-3, the V gene TRBV6-6; D gene ambiguous. CDR3 length: 14 residues. The germline V gene encodes CDR1 MNHNY and CDR2 SVGAGI (reference sequence). This CDR3 reads CASRPRNTADAQYF. The CDR3 DNA follows: TGTGCCAGCCGACCTCGTAATACGGCAGATGCGCAGTATTTT.

The V gene is TRBV28, the J gene TRBJ2-4; 9 positions match TRBD2. Germline CDR1 MDHEN, CDR2 SYDVKM. This CDR3 comprises 14 residues. With V trimmed by 10 bases and J by 8 bases, 12 bases remained unmatched. Here the CDR3 reads CAIKRGDVRDIQYF. The CDR3, as DNA: TGTGCCATCAAGCGGGGGGACGTGAGGGACATTCAGTACTTC.

The rearrangement uses TRBV20-1 and TRBJ2-7; perhaps TRBD1 as D (6 bases). The V and J ends lost 2 bases and 3 bases respectively, with 8 bases between them. The CDR3 runs 12 residues. The V gene's germline CDR1 is DFQATT and CDR2 SNEGSKA (reference sequence). The CDR3 region is CSARMDSYEQYF. DNA for the CDR3: TGCAGTGCTAGAATGGACAGCTACGAGCAGTACTTC.

Here the CDR3 DNA reads TGCAGTGCTAGTAAGAATCAGGTGGGGGCTTGGAGCTACACCTTC. Translation: CSASKNQVGAWSYTF. The V gene is TRBV20-1, the J gene TRBJ1-2, with D maybe TRBD1 (6 bases). V was shortened by 3 bases and J by 9 bases, with 23 bases between the two germline ends. This CDR3 spans 15 amino acids. Germline CDR1 reads DFQATT; CDR2 reads SNEGSKA (reference sequence).

The chain carries TRBV5-6 and TRBJ1-2; 8 bases fit TRBD1. The germline gives CDR1 SGHDT, CDR2 YYEEEE. J lost 6 bases, V lost 4 bases, and 14 bases had no gene match. The CDR3 is 16 residues long. CDR3: CASSDAGGQGLDGYTF. CDR3 bases: TGTGCCAGCAGCGATGCGGGAGGACAGGGCCTCGATGGCTACACCTTC. Complete variable domain (other parts from reference TRBV5-6 and TRBJ1-2): DAGVTQSPTHLIKTRGQQVTLRCSPKSGHDTVSWYQQALGQGPQFIFQYYEEEERQRGNFPDRFSGHQFPNYSSELNVNALLLGDSALYLCASSDAGGQGLDGYTFGSGTRLTVV.

Concerning this clonotype: At one of its ends the junction is not consistent with the germline gene, which may arise from a read error. The V call is TRBV12-3 or TRBV12-4, the J call TRBJ1-6; D remains unclear. The length of the CDR3 is 14 residues. The CDR3 protein is CATSLNSFNSPLHF. In DNA, the CDR3 is TGTGCCACCAGTTTAAACAGTTTTAATTCACCCCTCCACTTT.

This clonotype was observed a few times. The rearrangement joins TRBV12-3 or TRBV12-4 to TRBJ1-1; no reliable D call. The length of the CDR3 is 16 residues. V lost 5 bases to trimming and J lost 0 bases, with 16 bases between them. The DNA of the CDR3 is TGTGCCAGCAGTCCGCCCTCTAGTGTTATGAACACTGAAGCTTTCTTT. This sequence encodes CASSPPSSVMNTEAFF.

The CDR3 bases are TGTGCCAGCAGCTCTTCCGGGACATCTGGCTACACCTTC. Residues: CASSSSGTSGYTF. The chain is built from TRBV7-6 and TRBJ1-2; tentatively, D is TRBD1 (6 bases). This CDR3 region has 13 residues. Per germline, CDR1 SGHVS and CDR2 FNYEAQ. Trimming cost V 4 bases and J 7 bases, with 13 bases left between them.

The rearrangement links TRBV14 to TRBJ2-1; D is uncertain. Germline CDR1 SGHDN, CDR2 FVKESK. Trimming pared 1 base from V and 10 bases from J, leaving 8 bases between. CDR3 length: 12 residues. The CDR3 DNA reads TGTGCCAGCAGCCAAGGGCCCGTGGAGCAGTTCTTC. Protein sequence: CASSQGPVEQFF.

The CDR3 spells CASSRTADYGYTF. CDR3 nucleotides: TGTGCCAGCAGTAGGACAGCAGACTATGGCTACACCTTC. This rearrangement joins TRBV6-2 or TRBV6-3 to TRBJ1-2, with a tentative D call TRBD1 (6 bases). Trimming cost V 5 bases and J 3 bases, with 10 bases left between them. The CDR3 consists of 13 residues. Per the germline V gene, CDR1 is MNHEY and CDR2 is SVGEGT.